The 21 T cell receptor beta chains in this list originate from one sample, sequenced in a study of cytomegalovirus exposure and HLA in healthy donors. 60 Vbeta and 13 Jbeta primers were used in PCR. Data came from immunoSEQ multiplex PCR; TCRdb stores just in-frame clones and leaves some out. The table has 200,000 to 300,000 clones, about 83% seen once. The sequencing sample was made of PBMCs. These receptors all stem from a woman aged 40 to 50 in good health and CMV-seropositive.

This sequence joins TRBV30 and TRBJ1-5; D is ambiguous. The CDR3 contains 14 residues. V gave up 3 bases and J gave up 4 bases, with 13 bases separating them. CDR1 GTSNPN and CDR2 SVGIG come from the germline V gene (reference sequence). Written as DNA, the CDR3 is TGTGCCTGGAGCTCGTTAACGGGGAATCAGCCCCAGCATTTT. Protein: CAWSSLTGNQPQHF.

The genes are TRBV7-6 and TRBJ2-1, with TRBD2 matching over 12 bases. Germline CDR1 and CDR2: SGHVS and FNYEAQ. The J segment lost 8 bases and the V segment lost 4 bases, leaving 6 bases of the junction unmatched. CDR3 length: 15 residues. CDR3 sequence: CASSSTSGSRYEQFF. CDR3 in DNA: TGTGCCAGCAGCTCGACTAGCGGGAGTAGATATGAGCAGTTCTTC.

The gene calls are TRBV29-1 and TRBJ1-2; D is undetermined. The germline V gene has CDR1 SQVTM and CDR2 ANQGSEA. The CDR3 contains 14 residues. Trimming shortened V by 1 base and J by 4 bases, and 13 bases separated the two germline ends. CDR3 nucleotide sequence: TGCAGCGTTGAAGTTTGGGGAGGGCGCTATGGCTACACCTTC. Its translation: CSVEVWGGRYGYTF.

The rearrangement joins TRBV11-3 to TRBJ2-5, with TRBD2 identical over 12 bases. The V gene end was trimmed by 5 bases and the J gene end by 5 bases; junction bases not matched to a gene: 15. This CDR3 comprises 18 residues. Germline CDR1 is SGHNT and CDR2 is YENEEA. The DNA of the CDR3 is TGTGCCAGCAGCAACCGGGTTTTCGGACTAGCGGGAACCGAGACCCAGTACTTC. Translation gives CASSNRVFGLAGTETQYF.

The chain carries TRBV7-9 and TRBJ1-1; 8 bases fit TRBD1. Germline CDR1 SEHNR, CDR2 FQNEAQ (reference sequence). The V gene end was trimmed by 5 bases and the J gene end by 0 bases; junction bases not matched to a gene: 5. CDR3 length equals 15 residues. In nucleotides, the CDR3 is TGTGCCAGCAGCCTCGGGACAGGCATGAACACTGAAGCTTTCTTT. Translated, it gives CASSLGTGMNTEAFF. The variable domain in full, completed from reference TRBV7-9 and TRBJ1-1, reads DTGVSQNPRHKITKRGQNVTFRCDPISEHNRLYWYRQTLGQGPEFLTYFQNEAQLEKSRLLSDRFSAERPKGSFSTLEIQRTEQGDSAMYLCASSLGTGMNTEAFFGQGTRLTVV.

The rearrangement uses TRBV30 and TRBJ1-6, with D hard to call. The germline V and J ends were trimmed by 0 bases and 8 bases, with 8 bases remaining between them. The germline V gene has CDR1 GTSNPN and CDR2 SVGIG (reference sequence). The length of the CDR3 is 13 residues. The DNA of the CDR3 is TGTGCCTGGAGTGTACAGTCAGATTCACCCCTCCACTTT. Protein sequence: CAWSVQSDSPLHF.

The rearrangement uses TRBV28 and TRBJ2-7, with D hard to call. Germline CDR1 reads MDHEN; CDR2 reads SYDVKM. Trimming removed 6 bases from V and 0 bases from J, with 12 bases in between. The CDR3 has 14 amino acids. As DNA, the CDR3 is TGTGCCAGCAGCACCCCCACCAGCTCCTACGAGCAGTACTTC. It is translated as CASSTPTSSYEQYF.

CDR3 sequence: CASTDLLAGEQYF. The CDR3 DNA reads TGTGCCAGCACCGATCTTCTAGCTGGCGAGCAGTACTTC. The chain is built from TRBV7-8 and TRBJ2-7, with D possibly TRBD2 on 5 matching bases. Germline V gives CDR1 SGHVS, CDR2 FQNEAQ. V was pared by 7 bases and J by 6 bases, with 16 bases between. The CDR3 extends over 13 amino acids.

The chain combines TRBV2 with TRBJ1-6; D might be TRBD1 (5 bases). CDR3 size: 13 residues. Deletions cut 7 bases from V and 3 bases from J, with 7 bases between. Germline V gene lookup returns CDR1 SNHLY and CDR2 FYNNEI. The CDR3 region is CASNRIYNSPLHF. The CDR3 bases are TGTGCCAGCAACAGGATCTATAATTCACCCCTCCACTTT.

The CDR3 here is CAIRINRDRDHEQYF. The CDR3 DNA reads as TGTGCCATCCGAATCAACCGGGACAGGGACCACGAGCAGTACTTC. The genes are TRBV10-3 and TRBJ2-7; 9 positions agree with TRBD1. Germline trimming cut 8 bases from V and 5 bases from J; bases unmatched to any gene: 13. The germline V gene encodes CDR1 ENHRY and CDR2 SYGVKD. CDR3 length equals 15 residues.

This clone was found a few times. The rearrangement links TRBV7-7 to TRBJ2-5, with unresolved D. V was cut by 3 bases and J by 2 bases, with 10 bases left in between. CDR1 and CDR2 (germline): SSHAT, FNYEAQ (reference sequence). This CDR3 region has 14 residues. The CDR3 coding sequence is TGTGCCAGCAGCTTTGCAGGAACGCAAGAGACCCAGTACTTC. This codes for CASSFAGTQETQYF.

Turning to this clone: This specimen includes other DNA sequences encoding the same CDR3. The chain couples TRBV18 to TRBJ2-5, with a tentative D call TRBD2 (5 bases). V lost 6 bases to trimming and J lost 4 bases, with 9 bases between them. CDR1 is KGHSH and CDR2 is LQKENI in the germline V gene. The CDR3 loop spans 12 amino acids. The CDR3 nucleotides read TGTGCCAGCTCTCCAAGCGGAGAGACCCAGTACTTC. It translates to CASSPSGETQYF.

The rearrangement links TRBV29-1 to TRBJ2-2, with D perhaps matching TRBD2 (5 bases). Trimming removed 4 bases from V and 2 bases from J, with 11 bases in between. The CDR3 loop spans 14 amino acids. Germline lookup yields CDR1 SQVTM and CDR2 ANQGSEA. The CDR3 nucleotides read TGCAGCGTTGGACCGGGATCTAACACCGGGGAGCTGTTTTTT. Translation: CSVGPGSNTGELFF.

CDR3 region: CASRGLAGEGSPDTQYF. The CDR3 DNA reads TGTGCCAGCAGGGGACTAGCGGGAGAGGGGTCCCCAGATACGCAGTATTTT. The J gene is TRBJ2-3, the V gene TRBV2; 14 positions agree with TRBD2. With 6 bases clipped from V and 4 bases from J, the junction kept 9 bases outside the gene matches. The CDR3 has 17 residues. Looked up from germline, CDR1 is SNHLY and CDR2 is FYNNEI.

The rearrangement links TRBV5-1 to TRBJ2-5, with D possibly being TRBD2 (5 bases). The germline CDR1 and CDR2 sequences are SGHRS and YFSETQ. V was cut by 4 bases and J by 4 bases, with 17 bases left in between. The CDR3 contains 15 residues. CDR3 protein: CASSPGWEIIETQYF. DNA for the CDR3: TGCGCCAGCAGCCCTGGATGGGAGATCATAGAGACCCAGTACTTC.

This clone turned up a few times. The gene calls are TRBV20-1 and TRBJ1-6; D gene unclear. The CDR3 has 11 residues. V was shortened by 2 bases and J by 8 bases, with 4 bases between the two germline ends. Germline assignment: CDR1 DFQATT and CDR2 SNEGSKA (reference sequence). CDR3 bases: TGCAGTGCTAGACGGGATTCACCCCTCCACTTT. It codes for CSARRDSPLHF.

The chain links TRBV19 to TRBJ2-1, with 8 bases that match TRBD2. CDR1 is LNHDA, CDR2 SQIVND, per germline (reference sequence). V dropped 6 bases and J dropped 1; count of bases not matched to a gene: 5. The CDR3 has 15 residues. The CDR3 region is CASRATSESYNEQFF. The CDR3 DNA reads TGTGCCAGTAGGGCGACTAGCGAGTCCTACAATGAGCAGTTCTTC.

V gene TRBV7-2 combines with J gene TRBJ2-5; TRBD1 agrees at 9 bases. Germline CDR1 is SGHTA and CDR2 is FQGNSA. The length of the CDR3 is 14 residues. V shed 3 bases, J shed 5 bases, and the junction held 4 bases outside the gene matches. The CDR3 loop reads CASSLDRGWETQYF. CDR3 sequence (DNA): TGTGCCAGCAGCTTGGACAGGGGATGGGAGACCCAGTACTTC.

CDR3 protein: CASSVEVGAGEADTQYF. CDR3 bases: TGTGCCAGCAGCGTAGAGGTCGGGGCAGGGGAAGCAGATACGCAGTATTTT. The chain joins TRBV9 to TRBJ2-3; D is perhaps TRBD1 (6 bases). The germline V and J ends were trimmed by 0 bases and 4 bases, with 18 bases remaining between them. Per the germline V gene, CDR1 is SGDLS and CDR2 is YYNGEE. The CDR3 has 17 residues.

Points on this clone: The sample contains more than one DNA sequence encoding this CDR3. The V and J genes are TRBV11-2 and TRBJ2-5; tentative D call: TRBD1 (6 bases). CDR3 length equals 14 residues. CDR1 and CDR2 from the germline V gene are SGHAT and FQNNGV. V dropped 1 base and J dropped 2 bases, with 8 bases sitting between them. The CDR3 here is CASSLVQGQETQYF. In DNA form, the CDR3 reads TGTGCCAGCAGCTTAGTCCAGGGGCAAGAGACCCAGTACTTC.

V usage is TRBV19 and J usage is TRBJ2-1; 7 bases align to TRBD2. The ends lost 3 bases at V and 7 bases at J; junction bases unmatched: 9. Looked up from germline, CDR1 is LNHDA and CDR2 is SQIVND (reference sequence). The CDR3 spans 15 residues. The CDR3 sequence is CASSILGLGGNEQFF. CDR3 sequence (DNA): TGTGCCAGTAGTATCCTCGGACTCGGGGGGAATGAGCAGTTCTTC. Full variable domain (rest looked up from reference TRBV19 and TRBJ2-1): DGGITQSPKYLFRKEGQNVTLSCEQNLNHDAMYWYRQDPGQGLRLIYYSQIVNDFQKGDIAEGYSVSREKKESFPLTVTSAQKNPTAFYLCASSILGLGGNEQFFGPGTRLTVL.